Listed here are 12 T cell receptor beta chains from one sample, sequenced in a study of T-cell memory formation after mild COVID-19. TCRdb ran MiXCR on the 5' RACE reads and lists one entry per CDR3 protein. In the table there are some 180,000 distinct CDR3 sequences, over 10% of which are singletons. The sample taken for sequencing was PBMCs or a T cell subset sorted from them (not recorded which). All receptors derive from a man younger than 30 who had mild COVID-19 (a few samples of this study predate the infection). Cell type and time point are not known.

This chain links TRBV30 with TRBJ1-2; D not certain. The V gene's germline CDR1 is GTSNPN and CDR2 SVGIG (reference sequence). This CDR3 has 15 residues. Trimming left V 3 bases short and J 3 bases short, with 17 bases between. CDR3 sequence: CAWSQTRFKYYGYTF. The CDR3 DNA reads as TGTGCCTGGAGCCAAACACGCTTTAAATACTATGGCTACACCTTC.

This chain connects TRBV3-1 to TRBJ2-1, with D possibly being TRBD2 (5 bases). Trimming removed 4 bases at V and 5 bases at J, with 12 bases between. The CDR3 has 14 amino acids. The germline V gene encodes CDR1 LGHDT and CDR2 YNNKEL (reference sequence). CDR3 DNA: TGTGCCAGCAGCCGCTCCGGGAAGAACAATGAGCAGTTCTTC. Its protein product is CASSRSGKNNEQFF.

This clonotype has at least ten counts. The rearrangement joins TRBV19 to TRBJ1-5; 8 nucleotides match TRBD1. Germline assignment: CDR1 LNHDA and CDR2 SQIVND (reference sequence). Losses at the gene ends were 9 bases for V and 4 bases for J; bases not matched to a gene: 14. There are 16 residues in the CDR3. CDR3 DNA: TGTGCCAGCGGGGAGGAGGCAGGGGGCTTAAATCAGCCCCAGCATTTT. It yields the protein CASGEEAGGLNQPQHF.

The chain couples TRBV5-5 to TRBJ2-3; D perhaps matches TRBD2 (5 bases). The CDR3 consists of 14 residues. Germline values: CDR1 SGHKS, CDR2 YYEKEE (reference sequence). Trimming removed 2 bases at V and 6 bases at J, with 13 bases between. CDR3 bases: TGTGCCAGCAGCTTAGCGGATGGATTGGATACGCAGTATTTT. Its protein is CASSLADGLDTQYF.

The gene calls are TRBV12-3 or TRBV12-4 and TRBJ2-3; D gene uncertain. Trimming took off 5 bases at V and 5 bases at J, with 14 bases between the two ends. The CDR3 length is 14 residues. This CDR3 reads CASSLMSLGDTQYF. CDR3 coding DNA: TGTGCCAGCAGTCTCATGTCCCTCGGAGATACGCAGTATTTT.

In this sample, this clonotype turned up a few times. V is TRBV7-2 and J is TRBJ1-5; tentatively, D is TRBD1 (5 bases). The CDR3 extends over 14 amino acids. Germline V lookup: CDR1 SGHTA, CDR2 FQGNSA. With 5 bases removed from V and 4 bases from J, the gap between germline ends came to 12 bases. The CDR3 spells CASSPSGGNQPQHF. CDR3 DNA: TGTGCCAGCAGCCCCTCCGGGGGTAATCAGCCCCAGCATTTT.

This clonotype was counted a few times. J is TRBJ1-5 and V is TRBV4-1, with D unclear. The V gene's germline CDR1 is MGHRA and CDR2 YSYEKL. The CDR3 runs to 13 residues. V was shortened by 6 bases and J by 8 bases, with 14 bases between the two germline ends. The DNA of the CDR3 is TGCGCCAGCAGTTACGACCCGCTGGAGCCCCAGCATTTT. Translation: CASSYDPLEPQHF.

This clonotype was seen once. The CDR3 is CASSFSGVNQETQYF. The CDR3 region has the DNA TGTGCCAGCAGCTTTAGCGGGGTAAACCAAGAGACCCAGTACTTC. The chain combines TRBV7-3 with TRBJ2-5; TRBD2 agrees at 8 bases. The CDR3 has 15 amino acids. Germline CDR1 and CDR2: SGHTA and FQGTGA. Losses at the gene ends were 3 bases for V and 0 bases for J; bases not matched to a gene: 3. Supplemented by reference TRBV7-3 and TRBJ2-5, the full variable domain reads GAGVSQTPSNKVTEKGKYVELRCDPISGHTALYWYRQSLGQGPEFLIYFQGTGAADDSGLPNDRFFAVRPEGSVSTLKIQRTERGDSAVYLCASSFSGVNQETQYFGPGTRLLVL.

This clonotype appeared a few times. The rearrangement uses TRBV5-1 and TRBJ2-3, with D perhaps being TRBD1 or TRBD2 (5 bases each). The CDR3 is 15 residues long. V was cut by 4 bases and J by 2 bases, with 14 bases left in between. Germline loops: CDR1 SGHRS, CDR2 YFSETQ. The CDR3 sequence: CASSPIVGVTDTQYF. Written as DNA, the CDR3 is TGCGCCAGCAGCCCGATAGTGGGGGTCACAGATACGCAGTATTTT.

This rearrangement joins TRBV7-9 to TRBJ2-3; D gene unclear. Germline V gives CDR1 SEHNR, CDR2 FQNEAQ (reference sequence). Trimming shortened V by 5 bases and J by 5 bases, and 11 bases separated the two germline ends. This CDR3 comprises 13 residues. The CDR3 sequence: CASSPYSGDTQYF. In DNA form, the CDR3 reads TGTGCCAGCAGCCCCTATTCAGGAGATACGCAGTATTTT.

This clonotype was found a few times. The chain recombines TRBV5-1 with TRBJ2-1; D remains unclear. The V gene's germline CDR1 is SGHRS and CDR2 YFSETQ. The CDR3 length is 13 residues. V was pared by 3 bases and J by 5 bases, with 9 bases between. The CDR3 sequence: CASSSDPNNEQFF. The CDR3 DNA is TGCGCCAGCAGCTCCGACCCAAACAATGAGCAGTTCTTC.

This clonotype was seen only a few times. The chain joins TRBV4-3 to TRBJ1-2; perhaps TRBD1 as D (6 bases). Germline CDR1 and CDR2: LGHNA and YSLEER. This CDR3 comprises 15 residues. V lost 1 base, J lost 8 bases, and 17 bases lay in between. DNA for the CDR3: TGCGCCAGCAGCCAAGCGGAGAGGGACATTTACGGCTACACCTTC. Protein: CASSQAERDIYGYTF.